This T cell receptor (beta chain) was recorded in a study of blood T cell repertoires in COVID-19. The CDR3 extends over 17 amino acids. In germline, CDR1 is KGHSH, CDR2 LQKENI. V shed 2 bases, J shed 2 bases, and the junction held 11 bases outside the gene matches. The table came from immunoSEQ multiplex PCR; TCRdb's copy has only in-frame clones and leaves some out. The repertoire holds over 70,000 clones, with nearly 90% as singletons. The receptor was derived from an elderly woman with active or convalescent COVID-19. What was sequenced was peripheral blood. This chain connects TRBV18 to TRBJ1-1; TRBD1 matches 7 bases. The CDR3 sequence: CASSPFSQGGGNTEAFF. The CDR3 coding sequence is TGTGCCAGCTCACCATTCTCGCAGGGGGGCGGAAACACTGAAGCTTTCTTT. The variable domain in full, with the rest retrieved from reference TRBV18 and TRBJ1-1, is NAGVMQNPRHLVRRRGQEARLRCSPMKGHSHVYWYRQLPEEGLKFMVYLQKENIIDESGMPKERFSAEFPKEGPSILRIQQVVRGDSAAYFCASSPFSQGGGNTEAFFGQGTRLTVV.